The 18 T cell receptor beta chains below all came from one sample that was sequenced in a study of neurological immune-mediated disorders. Via MiXCR, TCRdb re-called the 5' RACE reads, giving one row per CDR3 protein. The repertoire holds 40,000 to 55,000 distinct CDR3 sequences, with more than 5% as singletons. Sequenced: CD4+ T cells from blood. All receptors come from a woman under 30 with multiple sclerosis.

This clonotype was detected ten times or more. V gene TRBV28 combines with J gene TRBJ1-6; D perhaps matches TRBD1 (6 bases). Germline CDR1 is MDHEN and CDR2 is SYDVKM. This CDR3 region has 15 residues. Trimming left V 2 bases short and J 7 bases short, with 12 bases between. Here the CDR3 DNA reads TGTGCCAGCAGTTTAGTTGCAGGGGTAAATTCACCCCTCCACTTT. It specifies CASSLVAGVNSPLHF.

As concerns this clonotype: The DNA is omitted, as the CDR3 cannot be located on it reliably, and the CDR3 follows TCRdb's listing. The rearrangement joins TRBV7-9 to TRBJ2-3; TRBD2 was called by the table and not checked on the DNA. Germline V gene lookup returns CDR1 SEHNR and CDR2 FQNEAQ (reference sequence). Including both end residues, the CDR3 is 22 amino acids long. The CDR3 loop is CASSFYICSARGDSIRTDTQYF.

This clonotype appeared many times. The rearrangement uses TRBV5-1 and TRBJ2-3; 9 bases align to TRBD2. J lost 1 base, V lost 0 bases, and 6 bases had no gene match. Germline V CDR1 and CDR2: SGHRS, YFSETQ. CDR3 length: 17 residues. CDR3 in DNA: TGCGCCAGCAGCTTGGGGCGGACTAGCGCTGGCACAGATACGCAGTATTTT. It is translated as CASSLGRTSAGTDTQYF.

This clonotype was observed many times. The chain links TRBV30 to TRBJ2-5, with TRBD2 matching over 8 bases. The CDR3 contains 14 residues. The germline V gene has CDR1 GTSNPN and CDR2 SVGIG (reference sequence). Unmatched junction bases numbered 4, after V lost 3 bases and J lost 1 base. CDR3 loop: CAWRKLAGQETQYF. The DNA of the CDR3 is TGTGCCTGGAGGAAGCTAGCGGGCCAAGAGACCCAGTACTTC.

This clonotype was counted at least ten times. The V call is TRBV24-1, the J call TRBJ1-2; D unclear. CDR3 size: 14 residues. From germline, CDR1 is KGHDR and CDR2 SFDVKD. V was trimmed by 3 bases and J by 0 bases, leaving 7 bases between them. CDR3 region: CATSDVSANYGYTF. CDR3 nucleotide sequence: TGTGCCACCAGTGATGTCAGCGCTAACTATGGCTACACCTTC.

This clonotype was found many times. The chain links TRBV6-2 or TRBV6-3 to TRBJ1-1, with TRBD1 matching 9 bases. CDR3 length equals 15 residues. Germline CDR1 MNHEY, CDR2 SVGEGT. Trimming removed 5 bases from V and 3 bases from J; junction bases left unmatched: 7. CDR3 sequence reads: CASSTPGQGHTEAFF. CDR3 sequence (DNA): TGTGCCAGCAGTACTCCGGGACAGGGCCACACTGAAGCTTTCTTT.

This chain uses TRBV29-1 with TRBJ1-1; no firm D call. V shed 7 bases and J shed 4 bases, with 10 bases lying between them. The CDR3 spans 11 residues. Germline V gene sequence: CDR1 SQVTM, CDR2 ANQGSEA. CDR3 nucleotide sequence: TGCAGCGCCCACCTAGGCACTGAAGCTTTCTTT. This encodes CSAHLGTEAFF. Filled out from reference TRBV29-1 and TRBJ1-1, the complete variable domain reads SAVISQKPSRDICQRGTSLTIQCQVDSQVTMMFWYRQQPGQSLTLIATANQGSEATYESGFVIDKFPISRPNLTFSTLTVSNMSPEDSSIYLCSAHLGTEAFFGQGTRLTVV.

The chain uses TRBV18 and TRBJ2-5; 9 bases align to TRBD1. The CDR3 covers 15 residues. CDR1 and CDR2 from the germline V gene are KGHSH and LQKENI. V shed 2 bases and J 3 bases; nucleotides not matched to a gene: 4. The CDR3, as DNA: TGTGCCAGCTCACCAGCACAGGGGGCGAAAGAGACCCAGTACTTC. This sequence encodes CASSPAQGAKETQYF.

This chain joins TRBV12-3 or TRBV12-4 and TRBJ1-5; D unclear. V was shortened by 2 bases and J by 9 bases, with 8 bases between the two germline ends. This CDR3 has 12 residues. CDR3 protein: CASSLSVPPQHF. The CDR3 coding sequence is TGTGCCAGCAGTTTATCCGTCCCGCCCCAGCATTTT.

This clonotype has a count of ten or more. This rearrangement joins TRBV12-3 or TRBV12-4 to TRBJ2-7; unclear D gene. Trimming pared 3 bases from V and 1 base from J, leaving 4 bases between. The CDR3 runs to 12 residues. DNA of the CDR3: TGTGCCAGCAGTTTTGGGTCCTACGAGCAGTACTTC. It codes for CASSFGSYEQYF.

This clonotype has a handful of counts. The rearrangement uses TRBV19 and TRBJ2-1; 8 bases line up with TRBD2. CDR1 is LNHDA and CDR2 is SQIVND in the germline V gene (reference sequence). CDR3 length: 16 amino acids. The ends lost 6 bases at V and 1 base at J; junction bases unmatched: 8. The CDR3 region has the DNA TGTGCCAGTAGCCGTAGGCGGGAGGCTTCCTACAATGAGCAGTTCTTC. It specifies CASSRRREASYNEQFF.

This clonotype was detected many times. The V and J genes are TRBV6-2 or TRBV6-3 and TRBJ1-1; 8 nucleotides align to TRBD1. Germline CDR1 is MNHEY and CDR2 is SVGEGT. The CDR3 loop spans 14 amino acids. J gave up 3 bases and V 5 bases, and 5 bases lay outside the gene matches. The CDR3 bases are TGTGCCAGCAGTGCCAACAGGGGGTACACTGAAGCTTTCTTT. Translating gives CASSANRGYTEAFF.

This clonotype came up many times. The CDR3 here is CASSLVVTGGASGANVLTF. CDR3 sequence (DNA): TGTGCCAGCAGCTTGGTAGTTACAGGGGGCGCGTCGGGGGCCAACGTCCTGACTTTC. The V and J genes are TRBV5-5 and TRBJ2-6; 9 bases map to TRBD1. The germline CDR1 and CDR2 sequences are SGHKS and YYEKEE (reference sequence). V lost 0 bases, J lost 4 bases, and 11 bases stayed unmatched. The CDR3 contains 19 residues.

This clonotype has ten or more counts. This chain uses TRBV2 with TRBJ2-7; a possible D gene is TRBD1 (5 bases). Germline CDR1 is SNHLY and CDR2 is FYNNEI. The CDR3 spans 13 residues. V was clipped by 6 bases and J by 4 bases, with 13 bases between them. CDR3 region: CASRKEGVYEQYV. CDR3 DNA: TGTGCCAGCAGGAAGGAAGGGGTATACGAGCAGTACGTC.

This clonotype occurred many times. The V call is TRBV4-2, the J call TRBJ1-2; tentative D call: TRBD1 (5 bases). Germline CDR1 LGHNA, CDR2 YNFKEQ. This CDR3 comprises 16 residues. The V gene lost 0 bases and the J gene lost 0 bases, with 11 bases spanning the gap. The chain's CDR3 is CASSQDGDLANYGYTF. The CDR3 DNA is TGTGCCAGCAGCCAAGACGGGGACCTAGCTAACTATGGCTACACCTTC.

This clonotype came up many times. The CDR3 region has the DNA TGTGCCAGCAGCGATTCACGAGTGGGACCCACCACCTTC. It translates to CASSDSRVGPTTF. The chain employs TRBV12-3 or TRBV12-4 and TRBJ1-2; perhaps TRBD1 as D (5 bases). V was pared by 6 bases and J by 13 bases, with 21 bases between. There are 13 residues in the CDR3.

In its sample, this clonotype ranks as medium-sized (0.01 to 0.1%). The chain uses TRBV10-3 and TRBJ2-7; D gene ambiguous. This CDR3 contains 12 residues. V lost 6 bases to trimming and J lost 7 bases, with 13 bases between them. Germline CDR1 and CDR2: ENHRY and SYGVKD. CDR3 nucleotide sequence: TGTGCCATCAGCACGATAGGTCTGGAGCAGTACGTC. This codes for CAISTIGLEQYV.

This clonotype has ten or more counts. The V and J genes are TRBV3-1 and TRBJ2-1; 8 bases line up with TRBD1. Unmatched junction bases numbered 13, after V lost 4 bases and J lost 5 bases. The CDR3 has 17 residues. Germline-derived CDR1 and CDR2 are LGHDT and YNNKEL (reference sequence). The CDR3 is CASSRRVSGQGDNEQFF. For the CDR3, the DNA is TGTGCCAGCAGCCGACGGGTCTCAGGACAGGGCGACAATGAGCAGTTCTTC.